What follows are 24 T cell receptor beta chains derived from one specimen sequenced in a study of CD8+CD57+ T cells in acquired aplastic anemia (dated by TCRdb to 2016 to 2019). TCRdb shows the sequencer as Illumina HiSeq 2000. Profiling of TCR beta VDJ combinations and CDR3 sequences used genomic DNA as the template. TCRdb took the public reads, trimmed them with fastp at Q25, ran MiXCR for clone calling and kept in-frame beta chains. Each CDR3 protein appears once, grouped with its most common genes and DNA. Counted in this sample were about 190,000 distinct CDR3 sequences; about 53% of them appeared once. Roughly 15% of the sample is taken by the ten largest. The sample comprised sorted CD4+, CD8+, or CD8+CD57+ T cells (not recorded which) from PBMCs. These receptors all come from a human donor in good health, serving as a control.

J is TRBJ1-1 and V is TRBV5-1, with D unclear. This CDR3 is built from 14 residues. Germline lookup yields CDR1 SGHRS and CDR2 YFSETQ. The V gene lost 2 bases and the J gene lost 3 bases, with 11 bases spanning the gap. CDR3 loop: CASSFSLADTEAFF. The CDR3 nucleotides read TGCGCCAGCAGCTTTAGTCTTGCCGACACTGAAGCTTTCTTT.

The chain has TRBV5-1 and TRBJ2-5; maybe TRBD1 (6 bases). Deletions cut 3 bases from V and 1 base from J, with 16 bases between. The CDR3 is 16 amino acids. Germline CDR1 is SGHRS and CDR2 is YFSETQ. The CDR3 DNA sequence: TGCGCCAGCAGCTCGCGCACCGGGACACCCCAAGAGACCCAGTACTTC. It translates to CASSSRTGTPQETQYF. The full variable domain, with the rest looked up from reference TRBV5-1 and TRBJ2-5, is KAGVTQTPRYLIKTRGQQVTLSCSPISGHRSVSWYQQTPGQGLQFLFEYFSETQRNKGNFPGRFSGRQFSNSRSEMNVSTLELGDSALYLCASSSRTGTPQETQYFGPGTRLLVL.

This sequence joins TRBV9 and TRBJ1-2; possible D gene TRBD1, 5 bases. Germline V CDR1 and CDR2: SGDLS, YYNGEE. CDR3 length: 14 residues. V was clipped by 2 bases and J by 4 bases, with 12 bases between them. For the CDR3, the DNA is TGTGCCAGCAGCGTTGGTGGGGCACGCTATGGCTACACCTTC. Translating it yields CASSVGGARYGYTF.

The V gene is TRBV12-3 or TRBV12-4, the J gene TRBJ2-7, with 12 bases matching TRBD2. With 4 bases clipped from V and 0 bases from J, the junction kept 4 bases outside the gene matches. The CDR3 loop spans 16 amino acids. The CDR3 is CASSSLAGGSSYEQYF. As DNA, the CDR3 is TGTGCCAGCAGTTCCCTAGCGGGGGGGAGCTCCTACGAGCAGTACTTC.

A note on this clonotype: A single base separates this from a much larger clone, so it may be a read error. This chain uses TRBV5-5 with TRBJ2-1; TRBD2 agrees at 9 bases. V shed 4 bases, J shed 8 bases, and the junction held 13 bases outside the gene matches. The CDR3 extends over 16 amino acids. CDR1 SGHKS and CDR2 YYEKEE come from the germline V gene (reference sequence). The CDR3 DNA reads as TGTGCCAGCAGCCCGGAGCATGGCGGGGGGGCACATGAGCAGTTCTTC. Its protein is CASSPEHGGGAHEQFF.

The V and J genes are TRBV9 and TRBJ2-5; D remains unclear. CDR1 and CDR2 from the germline V gene are SGDLS and YYNGEE. V lost 4 bases to trimming and J lost 5 bases, with 18 bases between them. The CDR3 covers 15 residues. CDR3 amino acids: CASSPRPLGSETQYF. The CDR3 bases are TGTGCCAGCAGCCCCCGACCCCTCGGTTCGGAGACCCAGTACTTC.

In DNA, the CDR3 is TGTGCCAGCAGCTTGCGAACGCGGGCAGATACGCAGTATTTT. This translates into CASSLRTRADTQYF. This rearrangement joins TRBV5-6 to TRBJ2-3, with D perhaps TRBD2 (5 bases). The V gene lost 1 base and the J gene lost 4 bases, with 10 bases spanning the gap. Germline-derived CDR1 and CDR2 are SGHDT and YYEEEE. The CDR3 extends over 14 amino acids.

The chain couples TRBV20-1 to TRBJ2-3, with 10 bases that match TRBD2. Germline-derived CDR1 and CDR2 are DFQATT and SNEGSKA (reference sequence). The V and J ends lost 6 bases and 6 bases, in that order; junction bases with no gene match: 12. CDR3 length equals 15 residues. CDR3 nucleotides: TGCAGTGCCTACCCAAGCGGGGGGGCGTCTGATACGCAGTATTTT. Amino acids: CSAYPSGGASDTQYF.

This clonotype was counted many times. The chain couples TRBV5-1 to TRBJ2-3, with D perhaps matching TRBD1 or TRBD2 (5 bases each). Per the germline V gene, CDR1 is SGHRS and CDR2 is YFSETQ. The V gene lost 0 bases and the J gene lost 0 bases, with 14 bases spanning the gap. The CDR3 contains 17 residues. CDR3 in amino acids: CASSLVPRGASTDTQYF. The CDR3 bases are TGCGCCAGCAGCTTGGTGCCGAGAGGGGCTAGCACAGATACGCAGTATTTT.

As concerns this clonotype: Here the CDR3 omits its conserved ending phenylalanine or tryptophan, so a read error is the likely source. The J gene is TRBJ1-6, the V gene TRBV7-9, with D perhaps matching TRBD1 (6 bases). Trimming took 1 base from V and 7 from J, leaving 11 bases between them. The germline CDR1 and CDR2 sequences are SEHNR and FQNEAQ (reference sequence). The CDR3 contains 15 residues. CDR3 nucleotides: TGTGCCAGCAGCTTAGATACAGGGACGAATTCACCCCTCCACTCT. Its protein is CASSLDTGTNSPLHS.

This chain joins TRBV11-2 and TRBJ2-7; maybe TRBD2 (5 bases). Per the germline V gene, CDR1 is SGHAT and CDR2 is FQNNGV. The CDR3 totals 13 residues. V lost 8 bases and J 0 bases, leaving 11 bases between the germline ends. CDR3: CASGEMSSYEQYF. The CDR3 region has the DNA TGTGCCAGCGGGGAGATGAGCTCCTACGAGCAGTACTTC.

This clonotype appeared many times. The chain employs TRBV30 and TRBJ2-7; TRBD2 might be the D (6 bases). CDR3 length: 15 residues. Germline loops: CDR1 GTSNPN, CDR2 SVGIG (reference sequence). Between the trimmed V and J ends, which lost 1 base and 3 bases, there was a span of 16 bases. Here the CDR3 reads CAWSGQPAGYYEQYF. The CDR3 DNA reads TGTGCCTGGAGTGGACAGCCCGCGGGGTACTACGAGCAGTACTTC.

The chain is built from TRBV10-3 and TRBJ2-1, with D hard to call. CDR1 and CDR2 (germline): ENHRY, SYGVKD. This CDR3 contains 13 residues. V was trimmed by 3 bases and J by 5 bases, leaving 8 bases between them. The CDR3 here is CAISDRTDNEQFF. The CDR3 region has the DNA TGTGCCATCAGTGACAGGACGGACAATGAGCAGTTCTTC.

In its sample, this clonotype was seen many times. The chain's CDR3 is CASSGYDTQYF. For the CDR3, the DNA is TGTGCCAGCAGTGGTTACGATACGCAGTATTTT. V is TRBV2 and J is TRBJ2-3; D remains ambiguous. The germline V gene encodes CDR1 SNHLY and CDR2 FYNNEI. The CDR3 extends over 11 amino acids. V shed 4 bases and J shed 6 bases, with 5 bases lying between them.

The rearrangement uses TRBV10-2 and TRBJ1-6; 9 bases line up with TRBD1. Germline V gene data show CDR1 as WSHSY and CDR2 as SAAADI. The V and J ends lost 7 bases and 7 bases, in that order; junction bases with no gene match: 8. The CDR3 consists of 15 residues. CDR3 amino acids: CASNAGTGNNSPLHF. The CDR3 bases are TGCGCCAGCAACGCCGGGACAGGGAACAATTCACCCCTCCACTTT.

This clonotype was found a few times. The rearrangement joins TRBV5-4 to TRBJ2-7; 8 nucleotides line up with TRBD1. The germline V gene has CDR1 SGHNT and CDR2 YYREEE (reference sequence). This CDR3 region has 14 residues. With 4 bases clipped from V and 0 bases from J, the junction kept 3 bases outside the gene matches. CDR3 coding DNA: TGTGCCAGCAGCCCGACAGGGGTCTCCTACGAGCAGTACTTC. It specifies CASSPTGVSYEQYF.

This clonotype has a handful of counts. A much larger clone differs from this one at a single base, so this may be a read error. The chain joins TRBV6-5 to TRBJ1-1; no definite D call. The CDR3 covers 15 residues. Per the germline V gene, CDR1 is MNHEY and CDR2 is SVGAGI. CDR3 sequence: CASSYGRAMNTEASF. CDR3 DNA sequence: TGTGCCAGCAGTTACGGCAGAGCAATGAACACTGAAGCTTCCTTT.

This clonotype showed up many times. The DNA for the CDR3 is TGCGCCAGCAGCACCGGGACAGGGTTGGATGGCTACACCTTC. Its translation is CASSTGTGLDGYTF. The chain has TRBV5-1 and TRBJ1-2; TRBD1 matches 9 bases. CDR3 length: 14 residues. V lost 4 bases to trimming and J lost 6 bases; unmatched junction nucleotides: 7. Germline values: CDR1 SGHRS, CDR2 YFSETQ.

A remark on this clonotype: One end of the junction varies from germline; a read error may be responsible. V gene TRBV25-1 combines with J gene TRBJ1-2; 8 nucleotides line up with TRBD1. The CDR3 spans 16 residues. The germline gives CDR1 MGHDK, CDR2 SYGVNS. The CDR3 region has the DNA TGTGCCAGCAGTGAATCCTTCCACACAGGGGGTCGTGGCTACGCCTTC. Translating it yields CASSESFHTGGRGYAF.

The chain combines TRBV18 with TRBJ1-2, with 7 bases that match TRBD1. This CDR3 is 14 amino acids long. Germline loops: CDR1 KGHSH, CDR2 LQKENI. The V gene end was trimmed by 3 bases and the J gene end by 2 bases; junction bases not matched to a gene: 3. CDR3 in amino acids: CASSPRQGNYGYTF. CDR3 sequence (DNA): TGTGCCAGCTCACCCCGACAGGGAAACTATGGCTACACCTTC.

This sequence joins TRBV2 and TRBJ1-1; TRBD1 aligns across 8 bases. V dropped 7 bases and J dropped 1; count of bases not matched to a gene: 11. Germline CDR1 reads SNHLY; CDR2 reads FYNNEI. The CDR3 consists of 16 residues. Written as DNA, the CDR3 is TGTGCCAGCACCACCTTCAGGGGGCTCCCGAACACTGAAGCTTTCTTT. Protein: CASTTFRGLPNTEAFF.

The rearrangement uses TRBV20-1 and TRBJ1-2; D is perhaps TRBD1 (5 bases). Germline lookup yields CDR1 DFQATT and CDR2 SNEGSKA (reference sequence). CDR3 size: 14 residues. V dropped 6 bases and J dropped 4 bases, with 18 bases sitting between them. The CDR3 sequence is CSALGLAGSYGYTF. In DNA, the CDR3 is TGCAGTGCCCTGGGACTAGCGGGGAGCTATGGCTACACCTTC.

The V gene is TRBV10-2, the J gene TRBJ2-7; 10 bases are a match to TRBD1. The CDR3 runs to 17 residues. Germline CDR1 reads WSHSY; CDR2 reads SAAADI. The V segment lost 7 bases and the J segment 2 bases; nucleotides outside the gene matches: 14. DNA of the CDR3: TGCGCCAGCAACGCCGGGACAGGGGTCGACGGGCCCTACGAGCAGTACTTC. It translates to CASNAGTGVDGPYEQYF.

A remark on this clonotype: Since no conserved phenylalanine or tryptophan closes the CDR3, a read error is the likely cause. The limits of the CDR3 on the DNA are not certain, so only TCRdb's listed CDR3 is given. The chain is built from TRBV7-6 and TRBJ1-3; TRBD1, the table's D call, was not compared with the DNA. Germline assignment: CDR1 SGHVS and CDR2 FNYEAQ. The CDR3 is 9 residues long, ends included. The CDR3 here is CASSHLSQG.